This TCR beta chain was identified during a study of cytomegalovirus exposure and HLA in healthy donors. CDR1 is SGHTA, CDR2 FQGNSA, per germline. The CDR3 totals 14 residues. Primers: 60 Vbeta forward and 13 Jbeta reverse. Libraries were prepared by immunoSEQ multiplex PCR; TCRdb keeps only in-frame clonotypes and omits some of them. The data show about 140,000 clones, around 70% seen once. General study points: An ancestry cluster, one associated with Asian ancestry, reportedly showed fewer N-insertions than the roughly 670-donor mean in a later analysis. Testing in vitro showed a few CMV-associated chains specific for CMV antigens.

On this clone: No antigen is known for it.

The clonotype was recovered from a woman in her 30s in good health and CMV-seronegative. V and J are TRBV7-2 and TRBJ2-5; D perhaps matches TRBD2 (5 bases). Judging by the DNA end, TRBJ2-7 fits better; the J call may be wrong. Sequences were obtained from PBMCs. The chain's CDR3 is CASSLVSLVYEQYF. CDR3 in DNA: TGTGCCAGCAGCTTAGTTTCACTAGTCTACGAGCAGTACTTC.